This is a list of T cell receptor beta chains from one sample in a study of cytomegalovirus exposure and HLA in healthy donors. Sequencing was performed with immunoSEQ multiplex PCR; in TCRdb, only in-frame clones are kept and a portion is missing. Among more than 100,000 clones, around 87% were seen once, and the ten largest hold 4% to 6.5%. Sequences were obtained from PBMCs. Receptor source: a woman in her thirties in good health and CMV-seronegative. The CDR3 runs from the conserved cysteine through the conserved F or W.

len,v_gene,CDR3aa
15,TRBV9,CASSVQGATNEKLFF
16,TRBV15,CATSRGTGTSGSEQYF
11,TRBV6-6,CASKVAGQQFF
15,TRBV27,CASSYGTGGFYEQYF
14,TRBV23-1,CASSQPSAYNEQFF
13,TRBV28,CASSAGDLYEQYF
14,TRBV5-1,CASSSPSSGDTQYF
12,TRBV7-9,CSLPLNTGELFF
12,TRBV7-2,CASSLAGVEQFF
14,TRBV30,CAWSVGLSNQPQHF
17,TRBV11-1,CASSPNAQGAGANVLTF
15,TRBV9,CASSVGQAGANVLTF
17,TRBV2,CASSGDGPGKVYNEQFF
13,TRBV30,CAWDLQGSRGYTF
14,TRBV15,CATSRQGYNSPLHF
14,TRBV7-9,CASSDSSGQETQYF
14,TRBV28,CASSFTSSTDTQYF
15,TRBV7-2,CASSFGGTGVETQYF
17,TRBV29-1,CSVGLGTGGAGNYGYTF
16,TRBV9,CASSFTGGADTGELFF
13,TRBV7-3,CASSLVAEDTQYF
16,TRBV28,CASSYRSRISSYEQYF
14,TRBV19,CASNTGPRGNTIYF